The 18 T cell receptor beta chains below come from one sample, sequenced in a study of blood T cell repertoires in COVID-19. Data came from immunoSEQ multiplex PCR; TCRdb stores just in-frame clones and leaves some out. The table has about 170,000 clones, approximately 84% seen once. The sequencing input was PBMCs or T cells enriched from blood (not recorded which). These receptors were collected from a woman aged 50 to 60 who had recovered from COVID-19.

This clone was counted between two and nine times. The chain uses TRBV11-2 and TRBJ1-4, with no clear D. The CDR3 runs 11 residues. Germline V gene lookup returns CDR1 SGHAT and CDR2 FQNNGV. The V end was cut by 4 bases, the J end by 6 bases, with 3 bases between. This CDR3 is CASSSYEKLFF. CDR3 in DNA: TGTGCCAGCAGCTCGTATGAAAAACTGTTTTTT. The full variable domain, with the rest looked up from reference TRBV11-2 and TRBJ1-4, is EAGVAQSPRYKIIEKRQSVAFWCNPISGHATLYWYQQILGQGPKLLIQFQNNGVVDDSQLPKDRFSAERLKGVDSTLKIQPAKLEDSAVYLCASSSYEKLFFGSGTQLSVL.

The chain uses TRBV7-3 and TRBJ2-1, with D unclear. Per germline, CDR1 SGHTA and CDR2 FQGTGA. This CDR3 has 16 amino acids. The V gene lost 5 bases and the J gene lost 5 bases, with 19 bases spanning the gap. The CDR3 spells CASSLVRLTAHNEQFF. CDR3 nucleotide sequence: TGTGCCAGCAGCCTCGTCCGACTGACCGCCCACAATGAGCAGTTCTTC.

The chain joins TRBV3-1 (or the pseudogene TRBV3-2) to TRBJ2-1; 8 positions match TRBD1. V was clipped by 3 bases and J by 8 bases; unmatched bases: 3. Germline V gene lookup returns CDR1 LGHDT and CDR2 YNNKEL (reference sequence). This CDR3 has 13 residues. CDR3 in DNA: TGTGCCAGCAGCCACAGGGGGCGAGATGAGCAGTTCTTC. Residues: CASSHRGRDEQFF.

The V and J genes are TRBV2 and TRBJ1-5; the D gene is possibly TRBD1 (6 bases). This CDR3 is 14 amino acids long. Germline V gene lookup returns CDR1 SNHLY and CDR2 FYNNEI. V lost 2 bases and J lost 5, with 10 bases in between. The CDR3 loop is CASSENRDDQPQHF. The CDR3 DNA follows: TGTGCCAGCAGTGAAAACAGGGACGATCAGCCCCAGCATTTT.

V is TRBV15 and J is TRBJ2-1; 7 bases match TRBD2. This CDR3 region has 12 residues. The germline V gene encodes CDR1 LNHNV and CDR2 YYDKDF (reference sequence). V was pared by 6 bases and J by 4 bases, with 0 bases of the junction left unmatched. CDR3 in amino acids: CATSSGYNEQFF. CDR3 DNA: TGTGCCACCAGTAGCGGGTACAATGAGCAGTTCTTC.

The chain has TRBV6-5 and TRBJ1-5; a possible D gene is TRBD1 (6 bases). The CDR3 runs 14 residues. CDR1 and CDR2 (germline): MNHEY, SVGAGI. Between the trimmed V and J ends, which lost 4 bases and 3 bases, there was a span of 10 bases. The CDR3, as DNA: TGTGCCAGCAGTTCGGACAGCTACAATCAGCCCCAGCATTTT. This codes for CASSSDSYNQPQHF.

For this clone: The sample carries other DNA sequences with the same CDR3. This chain's CDR3 is CASSPRRGGQPQHF. In DNA, the CDR3 is TGTGCCAGCAGCCCAAGGAGGGGAGGTCAGCCCCAGCATTTT. The chain carries TRBV27 and TRBJ1-5; TRBD1 might be the D (5 bases). CDR3 length: 14 residues. Trimming cost V 6 bases and J 6 bases, with 15 bases left between them. CDR1 MNHEY and CDR2 SMNVEV come from the germline V gene (reference sequence).

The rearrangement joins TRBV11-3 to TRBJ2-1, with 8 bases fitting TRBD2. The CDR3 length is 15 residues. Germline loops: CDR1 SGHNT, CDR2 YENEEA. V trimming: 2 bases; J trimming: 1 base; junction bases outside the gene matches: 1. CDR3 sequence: CASSLTSGSYNEQFF. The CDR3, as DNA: TGTGCCAGCAGCTTAACTAGCGGATCCTACAATGAGCAGTTCTTC.

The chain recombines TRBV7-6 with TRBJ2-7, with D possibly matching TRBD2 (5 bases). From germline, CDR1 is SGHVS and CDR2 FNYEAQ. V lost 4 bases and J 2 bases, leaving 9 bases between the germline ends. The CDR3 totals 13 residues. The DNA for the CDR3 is TGTGCCAGCAGCTCCGGGGATCCCTACGAGCAGTACTTC. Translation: CASSSGDPYEQYF.

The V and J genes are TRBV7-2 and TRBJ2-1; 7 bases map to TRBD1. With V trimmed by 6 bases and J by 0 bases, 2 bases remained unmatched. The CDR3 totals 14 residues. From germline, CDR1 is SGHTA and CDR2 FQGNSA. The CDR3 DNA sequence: TGTGCCAGCAGGGACAGGTCCTCCTACAATGAGCAGTTCTTC. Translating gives CASRDRSSYNEQFF.

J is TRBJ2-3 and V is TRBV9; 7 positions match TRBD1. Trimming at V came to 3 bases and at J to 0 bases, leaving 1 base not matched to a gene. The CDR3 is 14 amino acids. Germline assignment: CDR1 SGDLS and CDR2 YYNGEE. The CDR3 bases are TGTGCCAGCAGCGGGGGACAGAGCACAGATACGCAGTATTTT. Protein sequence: CASSGGQSTDTQYF.

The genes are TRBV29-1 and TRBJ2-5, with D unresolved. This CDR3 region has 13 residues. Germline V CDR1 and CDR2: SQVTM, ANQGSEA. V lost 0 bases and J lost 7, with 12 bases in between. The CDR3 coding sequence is TGCAGCGTTGAAGATCGAGGAAGTGGGACCCAGTACTTC. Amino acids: CSVEDRGSGTQYF.

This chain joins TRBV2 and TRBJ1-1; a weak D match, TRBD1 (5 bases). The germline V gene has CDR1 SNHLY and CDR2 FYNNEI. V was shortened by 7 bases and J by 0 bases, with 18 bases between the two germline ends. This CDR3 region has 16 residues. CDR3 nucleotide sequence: TGTGCCAGCACCCTTAGACAGAACTACATGAACACTGAAGCTTTCTTT. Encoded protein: CASTLRQNYMNTEAFF.

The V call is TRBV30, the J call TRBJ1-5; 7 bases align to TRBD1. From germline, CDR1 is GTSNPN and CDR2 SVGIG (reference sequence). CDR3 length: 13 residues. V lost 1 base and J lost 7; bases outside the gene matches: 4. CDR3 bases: TGTGCCTGGAGTGCCGGGACAGACCAGCCCCAGCATTTT. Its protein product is CAWSAGTDQPQHF.

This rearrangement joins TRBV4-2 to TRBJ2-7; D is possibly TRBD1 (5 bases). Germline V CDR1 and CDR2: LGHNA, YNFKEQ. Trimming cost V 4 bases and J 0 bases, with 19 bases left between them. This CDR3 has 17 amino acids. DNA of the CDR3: TGTGCCAGCAGCCGAGAACCCCCAGGGTACAGCTCCTACGAGCAGTACTTC. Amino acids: CASSREPPGYSSYEQYF.

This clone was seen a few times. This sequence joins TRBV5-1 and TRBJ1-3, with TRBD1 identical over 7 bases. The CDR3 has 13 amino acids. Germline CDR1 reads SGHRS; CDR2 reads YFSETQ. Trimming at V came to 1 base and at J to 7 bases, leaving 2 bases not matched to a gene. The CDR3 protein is CASSLQGQNTIYF. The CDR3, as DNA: TGCGCCAGCAGCTTGCAGGGACAGAACACCATATATTTT.

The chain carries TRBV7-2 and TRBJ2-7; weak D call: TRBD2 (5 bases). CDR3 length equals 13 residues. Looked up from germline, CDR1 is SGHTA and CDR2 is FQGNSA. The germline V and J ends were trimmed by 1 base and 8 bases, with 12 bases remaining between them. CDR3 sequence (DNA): TGTGCCAGCAGCTTAGTGGGCGGGCTGAAGCAGTACTTC. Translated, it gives CASSLVGGLKQYF.

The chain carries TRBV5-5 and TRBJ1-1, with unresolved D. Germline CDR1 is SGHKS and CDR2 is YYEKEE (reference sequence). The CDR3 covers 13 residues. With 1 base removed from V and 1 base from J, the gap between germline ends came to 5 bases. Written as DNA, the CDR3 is TGTGCCAGCAGCTTGTTGGCGAACACTGAAGCTTTCTTT. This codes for CASSLLANTEAFF.